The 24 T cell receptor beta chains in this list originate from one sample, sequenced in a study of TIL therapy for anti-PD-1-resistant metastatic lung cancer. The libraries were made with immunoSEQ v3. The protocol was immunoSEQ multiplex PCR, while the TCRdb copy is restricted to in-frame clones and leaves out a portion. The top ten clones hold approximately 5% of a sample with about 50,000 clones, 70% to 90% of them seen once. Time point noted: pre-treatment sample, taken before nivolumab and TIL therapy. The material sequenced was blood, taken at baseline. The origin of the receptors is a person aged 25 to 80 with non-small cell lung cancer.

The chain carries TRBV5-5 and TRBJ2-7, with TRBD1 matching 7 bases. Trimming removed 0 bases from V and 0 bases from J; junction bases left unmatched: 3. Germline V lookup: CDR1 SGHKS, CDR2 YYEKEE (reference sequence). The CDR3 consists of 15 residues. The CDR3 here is CASSLGDSYSYEQYF. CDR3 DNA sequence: TGTGCCAGCAGCTTGGGGGACAGCTACTCCTACGAGCAGTACTTC.

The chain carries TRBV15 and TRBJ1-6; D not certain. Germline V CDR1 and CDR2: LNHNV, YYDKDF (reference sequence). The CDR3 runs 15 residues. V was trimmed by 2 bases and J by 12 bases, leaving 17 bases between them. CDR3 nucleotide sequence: TGTGCCACCAGCAGATCCCTTGGAGGCCTCCAACCCCTCCACTTT. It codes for CATSRSLGGLQPLHF.

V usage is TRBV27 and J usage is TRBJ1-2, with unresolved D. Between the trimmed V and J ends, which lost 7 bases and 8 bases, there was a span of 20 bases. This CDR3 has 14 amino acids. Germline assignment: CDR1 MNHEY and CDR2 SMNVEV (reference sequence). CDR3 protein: CASTASEFSPGYTF. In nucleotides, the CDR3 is TGTGCCAGCACCGCCTCGGAATTCTCCCCAGGCTACACCTTC.

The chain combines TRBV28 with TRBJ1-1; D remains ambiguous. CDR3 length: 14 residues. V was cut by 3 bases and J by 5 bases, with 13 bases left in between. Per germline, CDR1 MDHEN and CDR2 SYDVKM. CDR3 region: CASSFPRGRTEAFF. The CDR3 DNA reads TGTGCCAGCAGTTTCCCGAGAGGGAGAACTGAAGCTTTCTTT.

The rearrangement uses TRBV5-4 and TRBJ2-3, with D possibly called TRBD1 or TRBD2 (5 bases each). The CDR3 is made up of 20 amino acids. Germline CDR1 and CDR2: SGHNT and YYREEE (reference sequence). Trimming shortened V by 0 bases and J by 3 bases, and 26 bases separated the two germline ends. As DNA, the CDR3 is TGTGCCAGCAGCTTGGAAAGTAGGAGCGCTCAGAGGGGAAGGACAGATACGCAGTATTTT. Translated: CASSLESRSAQRGRTDTQYF.

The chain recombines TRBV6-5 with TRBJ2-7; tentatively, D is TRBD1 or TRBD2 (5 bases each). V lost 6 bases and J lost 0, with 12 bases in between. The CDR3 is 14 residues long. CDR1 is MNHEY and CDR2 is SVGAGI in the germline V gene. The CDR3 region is CASRGRTSSYEQYF. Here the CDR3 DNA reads TGTGCCAGCAGGGGACGGACGAGCTCCTACGAGCAGTACTTC.

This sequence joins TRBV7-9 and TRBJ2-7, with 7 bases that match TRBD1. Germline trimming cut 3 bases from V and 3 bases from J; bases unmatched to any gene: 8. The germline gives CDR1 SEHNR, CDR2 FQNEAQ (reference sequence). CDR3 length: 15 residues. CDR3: CASSLTDRLVYEQYF. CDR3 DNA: TGTGCCAGCAGCTTGACGGACAGGCTAGTCTACGAGCAGTACTTC.

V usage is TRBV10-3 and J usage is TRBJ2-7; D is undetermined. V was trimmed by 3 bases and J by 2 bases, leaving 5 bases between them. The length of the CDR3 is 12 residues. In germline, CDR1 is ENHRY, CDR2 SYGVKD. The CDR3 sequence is CAISDPAYEQYF. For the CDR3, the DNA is TGTGCCATCAGTGACCCAGCCTACGAGCAGTACTTC.

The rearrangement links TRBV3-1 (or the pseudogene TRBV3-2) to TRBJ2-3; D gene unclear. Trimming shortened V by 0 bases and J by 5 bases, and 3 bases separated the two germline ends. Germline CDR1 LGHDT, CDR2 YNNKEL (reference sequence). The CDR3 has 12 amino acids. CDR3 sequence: CASSQDGDTQYF. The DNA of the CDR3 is TGTGCCAGCAGCCAAGACGGAGATACGCAGTATTTT.

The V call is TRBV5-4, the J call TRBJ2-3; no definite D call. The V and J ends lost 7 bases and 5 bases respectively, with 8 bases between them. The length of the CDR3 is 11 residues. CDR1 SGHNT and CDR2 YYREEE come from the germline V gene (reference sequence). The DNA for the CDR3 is TGTGCCAGCTCAACAGAAGATACGCAGTATTTT. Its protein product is CASSTEDTQYF.

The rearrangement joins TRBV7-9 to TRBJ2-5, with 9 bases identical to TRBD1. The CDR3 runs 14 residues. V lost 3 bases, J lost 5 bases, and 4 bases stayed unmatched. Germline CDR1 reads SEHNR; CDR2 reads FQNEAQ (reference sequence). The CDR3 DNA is TGTGCCAGCAGCTTGGGACAGGGTATGGAGACCCAGTACTTC. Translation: CASSLGQGMETQYF.

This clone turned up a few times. CDR3 amino acids: CASRTSGGNTGELFF. CDR3 in DNA: TGTGCCAGCAGGACTAGCGGGGGGAACACCGGGGAGCTGTTTTTT. The V call is TRBV11-2, the J call TRBJ2-2, with 12 bases aligning to TRBD2. Germline V lookup: CDR1 SGHAT, CDR2 FQNNGV. This CDR3 is built from 15 residues. Losses at the gene ends were 6 bases for V and 1 base for J; bases not matched to a gene: 0.

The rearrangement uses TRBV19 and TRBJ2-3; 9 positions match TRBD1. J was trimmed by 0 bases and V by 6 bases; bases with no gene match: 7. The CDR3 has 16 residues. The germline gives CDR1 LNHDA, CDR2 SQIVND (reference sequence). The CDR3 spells CASSMDGQGSTDTQYF. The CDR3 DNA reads TGTGCCAGTAGCATGGACGGACAGGGGAGCACAGATACGCAGTATTTT.

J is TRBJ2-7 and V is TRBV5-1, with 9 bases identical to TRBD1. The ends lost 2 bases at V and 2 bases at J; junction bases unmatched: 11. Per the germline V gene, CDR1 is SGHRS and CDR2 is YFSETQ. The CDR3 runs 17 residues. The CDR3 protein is CASSFISLGTGPYEQYF. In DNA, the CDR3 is TGCGCCAGCAGCTTTATCTCTTTGGGGACAGGGCCCTACGAGCAGTACTTC.

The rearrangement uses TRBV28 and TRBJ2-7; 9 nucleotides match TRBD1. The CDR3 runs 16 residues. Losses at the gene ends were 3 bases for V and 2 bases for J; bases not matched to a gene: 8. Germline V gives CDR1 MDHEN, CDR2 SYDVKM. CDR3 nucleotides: TGTGCCAGCAGTTTTGTGGTCGGGACAGGGACCTACGAGCAGTACTTC. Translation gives CASSFVVGTGTYEQYF. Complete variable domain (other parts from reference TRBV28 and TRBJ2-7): DVKVTQSSRYLVKRTGEKVFLECVQDMDHENMFWYRQDPGLGLRLIYFSYDVKMKEKGDIPEGYSVSREKKERFSLILESASTNQTSMYLCASSFVVGTGTYEQYFGPGTRLTVT.

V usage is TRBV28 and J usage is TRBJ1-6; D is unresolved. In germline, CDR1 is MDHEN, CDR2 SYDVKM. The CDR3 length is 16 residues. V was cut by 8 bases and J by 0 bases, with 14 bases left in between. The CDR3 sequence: CASGGFSSSYNSPLHF. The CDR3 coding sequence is TGTGCCAGCGGCGGGTTTTCTAGCTCCTATAATTCACCCCTCCACTTT.

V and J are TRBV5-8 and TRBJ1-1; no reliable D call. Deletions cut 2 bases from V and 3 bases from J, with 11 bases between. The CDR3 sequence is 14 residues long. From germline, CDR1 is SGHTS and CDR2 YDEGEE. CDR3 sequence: CASSFRHRDTEAFF. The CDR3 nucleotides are TGTGCCAGCAGCTTCCGGCATCGGGACACTGAAGCTTTCTTT.

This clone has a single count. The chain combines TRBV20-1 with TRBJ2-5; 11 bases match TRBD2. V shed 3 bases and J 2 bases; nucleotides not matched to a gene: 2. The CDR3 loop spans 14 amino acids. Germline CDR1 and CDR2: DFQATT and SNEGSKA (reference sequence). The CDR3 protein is CSASRLAGQETQYF. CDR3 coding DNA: TGCAGTGCTAGTAGACTAGCGGGACAAGAGACCCAGTACTTC.

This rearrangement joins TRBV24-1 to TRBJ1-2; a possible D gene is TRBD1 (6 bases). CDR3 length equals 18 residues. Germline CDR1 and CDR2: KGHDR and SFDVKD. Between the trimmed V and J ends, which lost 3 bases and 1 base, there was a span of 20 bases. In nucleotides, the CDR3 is TGTGCCACCAGTGATCCCTACAGGGATTCAGATTTTAACTATGGCTACACCTTC. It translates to CATSDPYRDSDFNYGYTF.

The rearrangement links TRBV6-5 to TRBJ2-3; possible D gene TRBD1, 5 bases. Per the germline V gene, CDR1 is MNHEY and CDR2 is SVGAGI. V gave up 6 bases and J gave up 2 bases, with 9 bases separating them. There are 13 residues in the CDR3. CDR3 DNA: TGTGCCAGCAGCAGGGCGTACACAGATACGCAGTATTTT. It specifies CASSRAYTDTQYF.

The CDR3 is CASSHSTGSPEAFF. CDR3 sequence (DNA): TGTGCCAGCAGCCACTCCACAGGGTCCCCAGAAGCTTTCTTT. This chain joins TRBV7-9 and TRBJ1-1, with TRBD1 as a possible D gene (6 bases). CDR3 length: 14 amino acids. The V end was cut by 5 bases, the J end by 8 bases, with 18 bases between. Germline CDR1 reads SEHNR; CDR2 reads FQNEAQ (reference sequence).

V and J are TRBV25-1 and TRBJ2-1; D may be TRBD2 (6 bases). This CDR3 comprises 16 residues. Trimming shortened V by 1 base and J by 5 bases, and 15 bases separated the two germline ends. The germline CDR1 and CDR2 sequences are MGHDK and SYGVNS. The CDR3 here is CASSESGGRSHNEQFF. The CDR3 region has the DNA TGTGCCAGCAGTGAATCGGGTGGGAGGAGCCACAATGAGCAGTTCTTC.

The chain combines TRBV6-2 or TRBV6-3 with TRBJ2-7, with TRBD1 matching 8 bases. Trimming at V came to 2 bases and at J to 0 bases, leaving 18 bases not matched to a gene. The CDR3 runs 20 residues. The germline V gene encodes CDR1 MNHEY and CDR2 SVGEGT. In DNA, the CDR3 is TGTGCCAGCAGTTACAACAAACATCGGACAGGGAGGACATCCTCCTACGAGCAGTACTTC. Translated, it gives CASSYNKHRTGRTSSYEQYF.

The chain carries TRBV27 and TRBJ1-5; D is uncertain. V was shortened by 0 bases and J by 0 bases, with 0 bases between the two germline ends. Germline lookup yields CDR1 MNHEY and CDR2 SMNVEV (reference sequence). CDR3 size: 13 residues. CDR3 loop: CASSLSSNQPQHF. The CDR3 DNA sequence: TGTGCCAGCAGTTTATCTAGCAATCAGCCCCAGCATTTT.